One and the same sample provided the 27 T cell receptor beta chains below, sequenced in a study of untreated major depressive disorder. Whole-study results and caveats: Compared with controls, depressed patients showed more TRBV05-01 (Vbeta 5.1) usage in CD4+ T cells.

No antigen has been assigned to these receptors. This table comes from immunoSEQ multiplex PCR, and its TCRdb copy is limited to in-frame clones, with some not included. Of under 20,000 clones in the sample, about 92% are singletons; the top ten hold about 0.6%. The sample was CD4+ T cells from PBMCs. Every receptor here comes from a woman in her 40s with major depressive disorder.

CDR3 sequence reads: CASSLAGEGLGYTF. CDR3 DNA: TGCGCCAGCAGCTTGGCCGGGGAAGGTCTTGGCTACACCTTC. V gene TRBV5-1 combines with J gene TRBJ1-2; D is ambiguous. The V gene lost 0 bases and the J gene lost 7 bases, with 13 bases spanning the gap. The CDR3 contains 14 residues. The V gene's germline CDR1 is SGHRS and CDR2 YFSETQ.

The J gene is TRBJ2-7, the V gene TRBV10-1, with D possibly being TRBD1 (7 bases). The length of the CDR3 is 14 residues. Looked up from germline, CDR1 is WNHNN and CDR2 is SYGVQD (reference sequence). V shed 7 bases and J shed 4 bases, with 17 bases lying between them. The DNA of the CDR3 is TGCGCCAGCATAGTAGCAGGGGGGAAGTACGAGCAGTACGTC. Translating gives CASIVAGGKYEQYV.

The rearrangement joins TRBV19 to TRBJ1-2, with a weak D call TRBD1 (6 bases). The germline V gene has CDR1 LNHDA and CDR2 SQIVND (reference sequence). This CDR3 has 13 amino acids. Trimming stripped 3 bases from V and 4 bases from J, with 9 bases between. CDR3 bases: TGTGCCAGTAGTATGGACAGAACCTATGGCTACACCTTC. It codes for CASSMDRTYGYTF.

This CDR3 reads CASRETGSSYGYTF. In nucleotides, the CDR3 is TGTGCCAGCAGGGAGACAGGTTCGAGCTATGGCTACACCTTC. V usage is TRBV6-5 and J usage is TRBJ1-2; D is perhaps TRBD1 (6 bases). The CDR3 totals 14 residues. The V and J ends lost 6 bases and 4 bases respectively, with 15 bases between them. Germline V gene lookup returns CDR1 MNHEY and CDR2 SVGAGI.

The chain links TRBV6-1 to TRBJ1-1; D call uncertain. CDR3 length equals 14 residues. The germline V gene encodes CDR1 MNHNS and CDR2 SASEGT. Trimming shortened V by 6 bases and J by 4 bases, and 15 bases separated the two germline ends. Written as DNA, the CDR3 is TGTGCCAGCAGCTACCCTGGACGGCTCACTGAAGCTTTCTTT. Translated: CASSYPGRLTEAFF.

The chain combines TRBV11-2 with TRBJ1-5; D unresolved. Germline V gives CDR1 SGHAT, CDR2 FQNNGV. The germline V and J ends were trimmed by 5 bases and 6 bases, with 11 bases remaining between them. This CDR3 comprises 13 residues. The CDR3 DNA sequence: TGTGCCAGCAGCCCTGACCCCGGTCAGCCCCAGCATTTT. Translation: CASSPDPGQPQHF.

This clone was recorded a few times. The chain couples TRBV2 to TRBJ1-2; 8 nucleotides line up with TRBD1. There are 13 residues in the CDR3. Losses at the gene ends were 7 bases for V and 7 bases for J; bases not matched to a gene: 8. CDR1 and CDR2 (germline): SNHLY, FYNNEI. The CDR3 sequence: CASIQGAFGGYTF. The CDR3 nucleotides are TGTGCCAGCATCCAGGGGGCGTTTGGTGGCTACACCTTC.

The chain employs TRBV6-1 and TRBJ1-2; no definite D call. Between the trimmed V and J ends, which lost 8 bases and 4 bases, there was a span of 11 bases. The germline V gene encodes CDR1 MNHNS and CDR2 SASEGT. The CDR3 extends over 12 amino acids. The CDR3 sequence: CASLGDGYGYTF. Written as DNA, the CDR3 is TGTGCCAGCTTGGGAGACGGCTATGGCTACACCTTC.

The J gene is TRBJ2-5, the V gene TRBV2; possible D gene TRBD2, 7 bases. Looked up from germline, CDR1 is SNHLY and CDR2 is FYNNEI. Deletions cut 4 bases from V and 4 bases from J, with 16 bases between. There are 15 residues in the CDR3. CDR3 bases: TGTGCCAGCAGTGTTAGGGGGGGAACTGGAGAGACCCAGTACTTC. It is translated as CASSVRGGTGETQYF.

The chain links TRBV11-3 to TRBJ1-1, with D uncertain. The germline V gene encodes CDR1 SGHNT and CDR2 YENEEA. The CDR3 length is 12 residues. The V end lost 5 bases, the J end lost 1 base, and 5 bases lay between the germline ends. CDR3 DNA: TGTGCCAGCAGCCAAGCGAACACTGAAGCTTTCTTT. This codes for CASSQANTEAFF.

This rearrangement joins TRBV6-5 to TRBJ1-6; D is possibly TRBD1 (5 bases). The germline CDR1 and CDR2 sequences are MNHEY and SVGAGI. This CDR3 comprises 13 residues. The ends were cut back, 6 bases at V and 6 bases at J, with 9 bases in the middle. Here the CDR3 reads CASSGGSNSPLHF. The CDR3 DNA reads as TGTGCCAGCAGCGGGGGAAGTAATTCACCCCTCCACTTT.

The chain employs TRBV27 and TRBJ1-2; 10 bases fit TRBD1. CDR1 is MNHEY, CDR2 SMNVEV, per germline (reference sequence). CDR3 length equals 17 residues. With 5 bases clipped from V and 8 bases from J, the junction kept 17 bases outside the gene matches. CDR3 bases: TGTGCCAGCAGTCCCTGGGGGACAGGGGATAAACTGAGGGGCTACACCTTC. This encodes CASSPWGTGDKLRGYTF.

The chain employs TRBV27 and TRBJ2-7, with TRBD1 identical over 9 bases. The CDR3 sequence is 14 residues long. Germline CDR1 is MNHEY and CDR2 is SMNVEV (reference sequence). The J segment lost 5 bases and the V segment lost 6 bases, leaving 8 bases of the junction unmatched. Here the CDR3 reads CASRGTGRFNEQYF. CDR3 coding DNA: TGTGCCAGCAGAGGGACAGGGAGGTTCAACGAGCAGTACTTC.

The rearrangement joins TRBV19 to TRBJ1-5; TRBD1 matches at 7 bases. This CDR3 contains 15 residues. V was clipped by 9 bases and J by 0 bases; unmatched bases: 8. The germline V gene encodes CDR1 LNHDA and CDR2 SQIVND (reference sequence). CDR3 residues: CASRTGATSNQPQHF. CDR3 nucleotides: TGTGCCAGCAGGACAGGAGCTACTAGCAATCAGCCCCAGCATTTT.

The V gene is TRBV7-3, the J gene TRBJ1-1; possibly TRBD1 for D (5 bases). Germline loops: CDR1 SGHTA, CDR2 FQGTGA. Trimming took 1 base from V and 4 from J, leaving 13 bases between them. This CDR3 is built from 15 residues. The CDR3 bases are TGTGCCAGCAGCTTAAGTGCAGGGAGCACCACTGAAGCTTTCTTT. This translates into CASSLSAGSTTEAFF.

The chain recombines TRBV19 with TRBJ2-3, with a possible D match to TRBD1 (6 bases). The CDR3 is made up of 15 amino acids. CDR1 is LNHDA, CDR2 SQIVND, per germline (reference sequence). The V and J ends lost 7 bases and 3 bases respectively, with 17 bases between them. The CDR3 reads CASTTGHGRTDTQYF. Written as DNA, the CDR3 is TGTGCCAGTACGACGGGACACGGTAGGACAGATACGCAGTATTTT.

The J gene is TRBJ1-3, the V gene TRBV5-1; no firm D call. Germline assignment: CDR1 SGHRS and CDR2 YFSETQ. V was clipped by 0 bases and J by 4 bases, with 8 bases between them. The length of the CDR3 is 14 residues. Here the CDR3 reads CASSLANRGNTIYF. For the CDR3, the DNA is TGCGCCAGCAGCTTGGCCAACAGAGGAAACACCATATATTTT.

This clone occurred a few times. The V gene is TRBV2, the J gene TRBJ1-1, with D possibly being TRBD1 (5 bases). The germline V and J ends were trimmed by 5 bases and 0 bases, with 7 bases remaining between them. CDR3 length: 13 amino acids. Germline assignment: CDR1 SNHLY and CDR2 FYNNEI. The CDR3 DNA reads TGTGCCAGCAGTTACAGGATGAACACTGAAGCTTTCTTT. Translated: CASSYRMNTEAFF. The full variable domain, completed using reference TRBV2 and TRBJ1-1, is EPEVTQTPSHQVTQMGQEVILRCVPISNHLYFYWYRQILGQKVEFLVSFYNNEISEKSEIFDDQFSVERPDGSNFTLKIRSTKLEDSAMYFCASSYRMNTEAFFGQGTRLTVV.

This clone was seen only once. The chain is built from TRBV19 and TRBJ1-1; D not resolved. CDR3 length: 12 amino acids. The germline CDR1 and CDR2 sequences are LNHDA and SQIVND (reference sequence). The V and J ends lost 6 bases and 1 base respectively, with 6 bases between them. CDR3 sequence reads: CASRYGNTEAFF. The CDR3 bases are TGTGCCAGTAGGTACGGGAACACTGAAGCTTTCTTT.

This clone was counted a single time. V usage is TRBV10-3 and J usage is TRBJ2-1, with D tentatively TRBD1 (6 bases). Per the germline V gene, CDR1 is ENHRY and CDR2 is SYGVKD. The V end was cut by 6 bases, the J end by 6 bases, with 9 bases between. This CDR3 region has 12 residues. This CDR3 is CAIRDSGNEQFF. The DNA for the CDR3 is TGTGCCATCAGGGACAGTGGCAATGAGCAGTTCTTC.

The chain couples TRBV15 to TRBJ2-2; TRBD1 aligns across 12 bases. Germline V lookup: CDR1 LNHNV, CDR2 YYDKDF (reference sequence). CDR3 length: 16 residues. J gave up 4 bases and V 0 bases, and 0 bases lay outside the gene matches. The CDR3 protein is CATSREGQGATGELFF. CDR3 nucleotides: TGTGCCACCAGCAGAGAGGGACAGGGGGCCACCGGGGAGCTGTTTTTT.

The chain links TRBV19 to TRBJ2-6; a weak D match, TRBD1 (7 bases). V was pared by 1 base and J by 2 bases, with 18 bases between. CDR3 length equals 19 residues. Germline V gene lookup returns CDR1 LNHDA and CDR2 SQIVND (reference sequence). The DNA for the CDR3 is TGTGCCAGTAGTATAGGTTGGAGGGGGCGACTGGCTGGGGCCAACGTCCTGACTTTC. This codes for CASSIGWRGRLAGANVLTF.

DNA of the CDR3: TGCGCCAGCCGTCCCAGGGGTTCAGGAGAGACCCAGTACTTC. It codes for CASRPRGSGETQYF. The V call is TRBV5-1, the J call TRBJ2-5; the D gene is possibly TRBD1 (6 bases). Germline V gene sequence: CDR1 SGHRS, CDR2 YFSETQ. V was trimmed by 7 bases and J by 4 bases, leaving 17 bases between them. The CDR3 has 14 residues.

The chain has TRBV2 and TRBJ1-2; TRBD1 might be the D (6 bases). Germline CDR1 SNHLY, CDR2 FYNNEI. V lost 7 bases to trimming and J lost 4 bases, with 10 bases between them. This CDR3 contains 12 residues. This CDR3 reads CASKGQIYGYTF. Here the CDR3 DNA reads TGTGCCAGCAAAGGACAGATCTATGGCTACACCTTC. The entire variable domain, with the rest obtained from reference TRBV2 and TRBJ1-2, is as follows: EPEVTQTPSHQVTQMGQEVILRCVPISNHLYFYWYRQILGQKVEFLVSFYNNEISEKSEIFDDQFSVERPDGSNFTLKIRSTKLEDSAMYFCASKGQIYGYTFGSGTRLTVV.

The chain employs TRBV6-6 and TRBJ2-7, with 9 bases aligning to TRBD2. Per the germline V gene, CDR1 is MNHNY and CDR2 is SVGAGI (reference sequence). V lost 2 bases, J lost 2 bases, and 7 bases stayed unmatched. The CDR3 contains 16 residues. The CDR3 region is CASSYARASGAYEQYV. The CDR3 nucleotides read TGTGCCAGCAGTTACGCGAGGGCTAGCGGGGCCTACGAGCAGTACGTC.

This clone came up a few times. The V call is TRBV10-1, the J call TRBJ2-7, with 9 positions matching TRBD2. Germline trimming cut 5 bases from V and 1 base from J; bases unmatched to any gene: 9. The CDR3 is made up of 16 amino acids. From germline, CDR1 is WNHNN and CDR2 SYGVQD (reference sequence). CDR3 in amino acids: CASSLVAGVGSYEQYV. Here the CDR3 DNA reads TGCGCCAGCAGTCTCGTAGCGGGAGTAGGGTCCTACGAGCAGTACGTC.

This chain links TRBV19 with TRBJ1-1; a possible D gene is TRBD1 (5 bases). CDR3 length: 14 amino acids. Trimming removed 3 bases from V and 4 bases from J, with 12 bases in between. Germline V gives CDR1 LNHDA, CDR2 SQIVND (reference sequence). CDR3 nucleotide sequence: TGTGCCAGTAGTATTCAGGGAGGGAGCACTGAAGCTTTCTTT. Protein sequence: CASSIQGGSTEAFF.